The present T cell receptor beta chain was sequenced within a study of blood T cell repertoires in COVID-19. Authors' analysis steps: It was from reference gene primer amplification that nucleated cell counts were estimated. The method was immunoSEQ multiplex PCR; TCRdb's version includes in-frame clones alone and lacks a portion of them. That table furnishes V, J and clone size, whereas the DNA furnished D and trimming. The table lists about 83,000 clones, approximately 80% of them singletons. This TCR came from a woman aged 80 or over with acute or convalescent COVID-19. Sample: peripheral blood.

The CDR3 reads CAWSGAWAGEPYNEQFF. CDR3 DNA sequence: TGTGCCTGGAGTGGGGCATGGGCGGGGGAACCCTACAATGAGCAGTTCTTC. V and J are TRBV30 and TRBJ2-1; 7 positions match TRBD2. This CDR3 is built from 17 residues. Trimming took 1 base from V and 2 from J; bases not matched to a gene: 11. Germline values: CDR1 GTSNPN, CDR2 SVGIG (reference sequence).